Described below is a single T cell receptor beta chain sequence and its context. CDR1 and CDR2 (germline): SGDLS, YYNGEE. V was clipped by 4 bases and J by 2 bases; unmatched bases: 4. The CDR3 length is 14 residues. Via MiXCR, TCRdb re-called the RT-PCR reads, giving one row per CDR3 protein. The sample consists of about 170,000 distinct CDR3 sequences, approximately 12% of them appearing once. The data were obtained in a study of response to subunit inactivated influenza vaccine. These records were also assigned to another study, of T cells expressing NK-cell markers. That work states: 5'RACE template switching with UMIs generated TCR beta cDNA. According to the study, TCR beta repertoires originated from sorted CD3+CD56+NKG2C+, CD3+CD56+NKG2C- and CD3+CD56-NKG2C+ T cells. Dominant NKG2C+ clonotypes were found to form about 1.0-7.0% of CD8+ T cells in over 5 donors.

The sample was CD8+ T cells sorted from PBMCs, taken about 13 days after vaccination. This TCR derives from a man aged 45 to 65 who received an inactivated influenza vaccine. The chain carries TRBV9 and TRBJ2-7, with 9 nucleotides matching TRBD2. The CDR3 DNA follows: TGTGCCAGCAGCAAGGGACTAGCCCCCTACGAGCAGTACTTC. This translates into CASSKGLAPYEQYF.